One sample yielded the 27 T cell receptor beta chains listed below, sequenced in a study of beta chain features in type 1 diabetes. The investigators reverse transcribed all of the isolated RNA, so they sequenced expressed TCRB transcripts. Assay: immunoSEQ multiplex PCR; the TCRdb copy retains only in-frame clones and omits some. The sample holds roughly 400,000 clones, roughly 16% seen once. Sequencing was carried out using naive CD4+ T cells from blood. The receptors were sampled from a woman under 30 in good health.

CDR3 loop: CASSLPDRGGYTF. The CDR3 nucleotides are TGTGCCAGCAGCTTACCCGACAGAGGTGGCTACACCTTC. This chain links TRBV11-3 with TRBJ1-2; weak D call: TRBD1 (5 bases). V dropped 2 bases and J dropped 7 bases, with 11 bases sitting between them. The CDR3 is made up of 13 amino acids. The germline gives CDR1 SGHNT, CDR2 YENEEA.

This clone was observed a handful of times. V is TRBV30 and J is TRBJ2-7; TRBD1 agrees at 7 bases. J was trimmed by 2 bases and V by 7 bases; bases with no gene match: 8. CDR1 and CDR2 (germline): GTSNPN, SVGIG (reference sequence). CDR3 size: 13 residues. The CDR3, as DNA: TGTGCCTATAACCGGGACAGCCCCTACGAGCAGTACTTC. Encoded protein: CAYNRDSPYEQYF.

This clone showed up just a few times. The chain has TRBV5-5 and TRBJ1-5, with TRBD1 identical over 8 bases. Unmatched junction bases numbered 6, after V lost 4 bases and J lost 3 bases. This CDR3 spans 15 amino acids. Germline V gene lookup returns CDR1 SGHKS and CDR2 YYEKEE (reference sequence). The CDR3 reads CASSRPGQVNQPQHF. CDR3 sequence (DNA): TGTGCCAGCAGCCGACCGGGACAGGTCAATCAGCCCCAGCATTTT.

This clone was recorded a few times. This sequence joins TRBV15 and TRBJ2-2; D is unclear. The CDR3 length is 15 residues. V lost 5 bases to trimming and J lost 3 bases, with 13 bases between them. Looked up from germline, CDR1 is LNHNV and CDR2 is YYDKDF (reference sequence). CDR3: CATSVRQDDTGELFF. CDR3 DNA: TGTGCCACCAGCGTCCGACAAGACGACACCGGGGAGCTGTTTTTT.

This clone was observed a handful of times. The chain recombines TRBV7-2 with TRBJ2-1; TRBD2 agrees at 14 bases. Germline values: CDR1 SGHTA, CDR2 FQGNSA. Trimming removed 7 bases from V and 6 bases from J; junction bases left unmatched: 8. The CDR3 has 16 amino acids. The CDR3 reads CASTPSGTSGGNEQFF. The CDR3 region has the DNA TGTGCCAGCACCCCATCCGGGACTAGCGGGGGCAATGAGCAGTTCTTC. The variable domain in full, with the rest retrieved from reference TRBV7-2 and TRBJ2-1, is GAGVSQSPSNKVTEKGKDVELRCDPISGHTALYWYRQSLGQGLEFLIYFQGNSAPDKSGLPSDRFSAERTGGSVSTLTIQRTQQEDSAVYLCASTPSGTSGGNEQFFGPGTRLTVL.

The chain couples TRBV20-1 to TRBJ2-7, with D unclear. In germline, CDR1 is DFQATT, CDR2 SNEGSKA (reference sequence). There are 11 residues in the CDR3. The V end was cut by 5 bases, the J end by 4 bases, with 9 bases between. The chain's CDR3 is CSAHHSYEQYF. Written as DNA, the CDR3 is TGCAGTGCTCACCATAGTTACGAGCAGTACTTC.

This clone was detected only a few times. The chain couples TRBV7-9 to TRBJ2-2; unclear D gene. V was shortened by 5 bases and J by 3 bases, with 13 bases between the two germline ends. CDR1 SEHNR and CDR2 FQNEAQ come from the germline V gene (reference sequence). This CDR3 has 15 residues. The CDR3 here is CASSRGPSYTGELFF. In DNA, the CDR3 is TGTGCCAGCAGCCGAGGTCCGTCATACACCGGGGAGCTGTTTTTT.

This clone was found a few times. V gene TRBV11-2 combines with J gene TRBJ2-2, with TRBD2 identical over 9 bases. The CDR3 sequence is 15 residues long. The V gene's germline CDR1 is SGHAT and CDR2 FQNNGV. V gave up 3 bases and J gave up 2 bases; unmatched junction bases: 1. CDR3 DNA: TGTGCCAGCAGCTTGACTAGCGGTAACACCGGGGAGCTGTTTTTT. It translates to CASSLTSGNTGELFF. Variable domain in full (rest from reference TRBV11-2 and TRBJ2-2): EAGVAQSPRYKIIEKRQSVAFWCNPISGHATLYWYQQILGQGPKLLIQFQNNGVVDDSQLPKDRFSAERLKGVDSTLKIQPAKLEDSAVYLCASSLTSGNTGELFFGEGSRLTVL.

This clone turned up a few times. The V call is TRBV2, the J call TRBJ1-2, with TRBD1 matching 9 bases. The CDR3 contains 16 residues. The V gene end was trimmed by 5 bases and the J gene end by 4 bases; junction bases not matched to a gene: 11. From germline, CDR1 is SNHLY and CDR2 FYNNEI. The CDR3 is CASSLNRDRAPYGYTF. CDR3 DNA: TGTGCCAGCAGTCTCAACCGGGACAGGGCCCCCTATGGCTACACCTTC.

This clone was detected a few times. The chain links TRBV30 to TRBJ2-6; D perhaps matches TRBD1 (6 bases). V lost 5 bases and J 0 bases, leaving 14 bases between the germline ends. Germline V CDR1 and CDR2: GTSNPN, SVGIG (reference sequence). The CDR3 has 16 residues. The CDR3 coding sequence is TGTGCCTGGGCAGGGGCCCCAACCTCTGGGGCCAACGTCCTGACTTTC. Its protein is CAWAGAPTSGANVLTF.

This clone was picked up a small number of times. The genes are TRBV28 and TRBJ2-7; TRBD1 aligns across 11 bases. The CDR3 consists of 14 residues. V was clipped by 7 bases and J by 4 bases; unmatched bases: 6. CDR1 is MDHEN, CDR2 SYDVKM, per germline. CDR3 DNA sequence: TGTGCCAGCATTACCGGGACAGGGGGTTACGAGCAGTACTTC. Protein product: CASITGTGGYEQYF.

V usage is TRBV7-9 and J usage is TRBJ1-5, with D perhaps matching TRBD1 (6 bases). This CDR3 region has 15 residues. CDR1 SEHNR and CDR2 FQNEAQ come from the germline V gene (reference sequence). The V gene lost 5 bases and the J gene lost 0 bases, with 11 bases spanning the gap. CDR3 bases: TGTGCCAGCAGCATAACAGGGAATAGCAATCAGCCCCAGCATTTT. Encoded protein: CASSITGNSNQPQHF.

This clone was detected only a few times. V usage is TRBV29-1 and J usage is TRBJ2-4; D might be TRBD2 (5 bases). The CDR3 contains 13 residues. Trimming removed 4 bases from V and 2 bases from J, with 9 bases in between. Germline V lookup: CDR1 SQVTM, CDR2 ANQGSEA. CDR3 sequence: CSVAAGTKNIQYF. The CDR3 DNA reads TGCAGCGTTGCTGCCGGGACCAAAAACATTCAGTACTTC.

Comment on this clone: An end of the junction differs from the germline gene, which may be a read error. The CDR3 DNA reads as TGTGCTAGCAGCCCGGAGGGACTAGCGGGGCACAATGAGCAGTTCTTC. Protein: CASSPEGLAGHNEQFF. The rearrangement uses TRBV7-7 and TRBJ2-1; 13 bases align to TRBD2. There are 16 residues in the CDR3. In germline, CDR1 is SSHAT, CDR2 FNYEAQ (reference sequence).

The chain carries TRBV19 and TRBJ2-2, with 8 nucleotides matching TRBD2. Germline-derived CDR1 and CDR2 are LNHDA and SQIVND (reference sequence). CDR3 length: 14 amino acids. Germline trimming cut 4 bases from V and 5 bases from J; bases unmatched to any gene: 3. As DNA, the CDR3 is TGTGCCAGTAGTACTCTAGCGGGTACCGGGGAGCTGTTTTTT. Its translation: CASSTLAGTGELFF.

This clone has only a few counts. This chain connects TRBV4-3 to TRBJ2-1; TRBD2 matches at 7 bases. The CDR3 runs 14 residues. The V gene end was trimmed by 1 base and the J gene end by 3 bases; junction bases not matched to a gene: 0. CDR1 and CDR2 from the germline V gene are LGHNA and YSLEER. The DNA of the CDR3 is TGCGCCAGCAGCCAAGGGGGGGGCTACAATGAGCAGTTCTTC. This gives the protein CASSQGGGYNEQFF.

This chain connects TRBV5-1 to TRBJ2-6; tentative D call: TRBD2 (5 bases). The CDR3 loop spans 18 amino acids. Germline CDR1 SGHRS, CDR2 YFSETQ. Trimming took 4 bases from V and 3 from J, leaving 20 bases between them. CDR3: CASSPRRDVANGANVLTF. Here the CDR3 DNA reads TGCGCCAGCAGCCCCCGCCGCGACGTAGCGAATGGGGCCAACGTCCTGACTTTC.

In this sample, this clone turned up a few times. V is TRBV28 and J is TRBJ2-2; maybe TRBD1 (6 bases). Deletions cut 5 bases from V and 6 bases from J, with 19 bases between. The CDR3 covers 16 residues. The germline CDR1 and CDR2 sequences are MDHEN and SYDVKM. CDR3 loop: CASSTNGQPSPGELFF. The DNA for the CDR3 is TGTGCCAGCAGTACAAACGGACAGCCCTCTCCCGGGGAGCTGTTTTTT.

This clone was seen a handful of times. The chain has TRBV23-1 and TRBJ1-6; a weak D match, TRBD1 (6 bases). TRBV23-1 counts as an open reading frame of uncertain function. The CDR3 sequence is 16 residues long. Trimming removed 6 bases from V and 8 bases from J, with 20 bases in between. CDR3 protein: CASSITRIGGDSPLHF. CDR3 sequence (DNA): TGCGCCAGCAGCATTACGCGGATTGGGGGCGATTCACCCCTCCACTTT.

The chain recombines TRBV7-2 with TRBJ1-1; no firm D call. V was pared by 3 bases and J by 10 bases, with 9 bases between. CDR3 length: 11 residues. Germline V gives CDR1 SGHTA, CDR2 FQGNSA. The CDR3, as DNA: TGTGCCAGCAGCTTTATATCCGGAGCTTTCTTT. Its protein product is CASSFISGAFF. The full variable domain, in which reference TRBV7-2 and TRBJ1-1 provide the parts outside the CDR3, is GAGVSQSPSNKVTEKGKDVELRCDPISGHTALYWYRQSLGQGLEFLIYFQGNSAPDKSGLPSDRFSAERTGGSVSTLTIQRTQQEDSAVYLCASSFISGAFFGQGTRLTVV.

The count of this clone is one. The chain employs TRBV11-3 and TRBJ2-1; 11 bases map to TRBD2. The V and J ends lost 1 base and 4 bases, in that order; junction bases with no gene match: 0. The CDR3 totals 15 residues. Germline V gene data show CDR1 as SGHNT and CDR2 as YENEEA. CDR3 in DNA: TGTGCCAGCAGCTTAGCTAGCGGGAGGTACAATGAGCAGTTCTTC. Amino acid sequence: CASSLASGRYNEQFF. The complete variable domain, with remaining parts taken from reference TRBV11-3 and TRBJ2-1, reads EAGVVQSPRYKIIEKKQPVAFWCNPISGHNTLYWYLQNLGQGPELLIRYENEEAVDDSQLPKDRFSAERLKGVDSTLKIQPAELGDSAVYLCASSLASGRYNEQFFGPGTRLTVL.

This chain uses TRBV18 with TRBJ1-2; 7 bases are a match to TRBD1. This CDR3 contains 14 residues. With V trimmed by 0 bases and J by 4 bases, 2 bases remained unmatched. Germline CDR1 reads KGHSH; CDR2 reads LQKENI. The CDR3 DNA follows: TGTGCCAGCTCACCACCGACAGGGATCTATGGCTACACCTTC. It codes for CASSPPTGIYGYTF.

The CDR3 loop reads CASSVRLRDYPDTDTQYF. CDR3 in DNA: TGTGCCAGCAGCGTGAGGCTTCGGGACTACCCAGACACAGATACGCAGTATTTT. This rearrangement joins TRBV9 to TRBJ2-3; 7 positions match TRBD2. The CDR3 has 18 amino acids. Germline CDR1 and CDR2: SGDLS and YYNGEE. The V and J ends lost 2 bases and 2 bases, in that order; junction bases with no gene match: 14.

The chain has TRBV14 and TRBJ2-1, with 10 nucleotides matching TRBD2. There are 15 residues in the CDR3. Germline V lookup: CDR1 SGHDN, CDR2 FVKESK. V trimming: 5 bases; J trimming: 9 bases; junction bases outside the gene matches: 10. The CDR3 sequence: CASSYQAGGTTEQFF. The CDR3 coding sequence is TGTGCCAGCAGCTACCAAGCGGGAGGGACCACTGAGCAGTTCTTC.

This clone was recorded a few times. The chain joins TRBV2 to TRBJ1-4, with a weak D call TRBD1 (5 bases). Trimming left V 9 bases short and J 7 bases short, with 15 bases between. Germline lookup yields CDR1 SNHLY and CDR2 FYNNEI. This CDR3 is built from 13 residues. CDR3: CASGAGRREKLFF. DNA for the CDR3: TGTGCCAGTGGGGCAGGGCGACGTGAAAAACTGTTTTTT.

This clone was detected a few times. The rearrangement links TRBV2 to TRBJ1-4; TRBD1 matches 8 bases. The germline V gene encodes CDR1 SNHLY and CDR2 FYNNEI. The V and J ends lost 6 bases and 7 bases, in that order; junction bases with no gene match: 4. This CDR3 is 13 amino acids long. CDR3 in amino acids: CASRRQGIEKLFF. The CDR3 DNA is TGTGCCAGCAGGAGACAGGGGATTGAAAAACTGTTTTTT.

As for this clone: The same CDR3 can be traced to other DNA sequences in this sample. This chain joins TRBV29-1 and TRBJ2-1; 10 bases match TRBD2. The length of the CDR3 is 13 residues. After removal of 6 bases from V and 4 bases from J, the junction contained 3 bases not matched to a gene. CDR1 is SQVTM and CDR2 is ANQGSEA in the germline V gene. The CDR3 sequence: CSVSGRAYNEQFF. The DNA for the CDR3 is TGCAGCGTCAGCGGGAGGGCGTACAATGAGCAGTTCTTC.